The present T cell receptor (beta chain) was sequenced within a study of spatial heterogeneity in lung cancer. Study-wide context: Sequence detection consistently recorded a greater number of beta-chain than alpha-chain sequences.

From the 5' RACE reads, TCRdb called clonotypes with MiXCR, one entry per CDR3 protein. The repertoire holds roughly 13,000 distinct CDR3 sequences, about 3.9% seen once, with less than 50% in the top ten. The CDR3 loop spans 12 amino acids. Trimming cost V 5 bases and J 6 bases, with 9 bases left between them. CDR1 and CDR2 (germline): MNHEY, SVGEGT. Time point described: sample taken at primary tumor resection. Whole RNA from tumor, nontumor lung or frozen PBMC was sequenced unsorted. This clonotype was seen repeatedly, ten times or more. Since the library was made to target alpha chains, this beta chain is a stray read and its abundance is not meaningful.

This sequence was found in a male donor with early-stage non-small cell lung cancer. This chain connects TRBV6-2 or TRBV6-3 to TRBJ2-3; D unclear. The sequencing here drew on PBMCs, taken at surgery. The CDR3 protein is CASSADVDTQYF. The CDR3 coding sequence is TGTGCCAGCAGTGCCGATGTGGATACGCAGTATTTT.